This is a list of T cell receptor beta chains from one sample in a study of T cells in Graves' hyperthyroidism and ophthalmopathy. TCRdb itself ran the multiplex PCR reads through MiXCR, one entry per CDR3 protein. The top ten hold about an eighth of the sample, which has hundreds of thousands of distinct CDR3 sequences, around 13% seen once. The source material was blood. The receptors were sampled from a woman aged 45 to 65 with Graves' ophthalmopathy. Each CDR3 is given with its conserved first and last residue. The D gene is left open where the match is weak. The size entry is marked missing in some rows and otherwise reads once, few, many or a size class.

CDR3 DNA,CDR3 protein,D gene,clone size,J gene,V gene
TGTGCCAGTAGTGAGGGGCGCGGCTATGGCTACACCTTC,CASSEGRGYGYTF,NA,NA,TRBJ1-2,TRBV19
TGTGCCAGCAGCCAAGTTCCATCAGGGTTCGAGCAGTACTTC,CASSQVPSGFEQYF,NA,few,TRBJ2-7,TRBV14
TGCAGTGCTACATTCGCGCGGGGATCCGGCTACACCTTC,CSATFARGSGYTF,NA,NA,TRBJ1-2,TRBV20-1
TGTGCCAGCACGCACATACAGGCAACTAATGAAAAACTGTTTTTT,CASTHIQATNEKLFF,NA,few,TRBJ1-4,TRBV12-3/TRBV12-4
TGTGCCAGCAGCAACTCGGCGGGAGGGTGGGAGACCCAGTACTTC,CASSNSAGGWETQYF,TRBD2,few,TRBJ2-5,TRBV5-4
TGTGCCAGCAGCCAAGGCCTGGGGAACTATGGCTACACCTTC,CASSQGLGNYGYTF,NA,NA,TRBJ1-2,TRBV14
TGTGCCAGCAGCCGGAGGGGGTCTTATGGCTACACCTTC,CASSRRGSYGYTF,NA,NA,TRBJ1-2,TRBV7-8
TGTGCCAGCGCCCGGACAGGGTTGGGGGAAAAACTGTTTTTT,CASARTGLGEKLFF,TRBD1,few,TRBJ1-4,TRBV28
TGCGCCAGCAGCCAAGATCGGGGGACAGATGGACCGTATTTT,CASSQDRGTDGPYF,NA,NA,TRBJ2-3,TRBV11-2
TGTGCCAGCAGCTTAGGCCCTAGCGGGAGGGGCTACGAGCAGTACTTC,CASSLGPSGRGYEQYF,TRBD2,NA,TRBJ2-7,TRBV7-3
TGTGCCAGCAGGGGGAGCGGGAATTATCAAGAGACCCAGTACTTC,CASRGSGNYQETQYF,TRBD2,many,TRBJ2-5,TRBV27
TGTGCCTGGATAGATGGGGCAGGGGGATCCTCCGAGCAGTACTTC,CAWIDGAGGSSEQYF,TRBD1,many,TRBJ2-7,TRBV30
TGTGCCAGCACGTTCTCCGGAGTGAACACTGAAGCTTTCTTT,CASTFSGVNTEAFF,NA,few,TRBJ1-1,TRBV6-1
TGTGCCAGCAGTTTAGGATCCGGGCCCCAAGAGACCCAGTACTTC,CASSLGSGPQETQYF,NA,many,TRBJ2-5,TRBV12-3/TRBV12-4
TGCAGCCCCCTGGGGAGACTAGCGGATTTCTACGAGCAGTACTTC,CSPLGRLADFYEQYF,TRBD2,NA,TRBJ2-7,TRBV29-1
TGTGCCAGCAGTAATACCGGGACAGCGAACACTGAAGCTTTCTTT,CASSNTGTANTEAFF,TRBD1,many,TRBJ1-1,TRBV6-1
TGCGCCAGCAGCTCGGAAGACAGGGGGAAAAACATTCAGTACTTC,CASSSEDRGKNIQYF,TRBD1,many,TRBJ2-4,TRBV5-1
TGTGCCATCAGTGAGTGGTCAGGACAGGAAACCTACGAGCAGTACTTC,CAISEWSGQETYEQYF,TRBD1,many,TRBJ2-7,TRBV10-3
TGTGCCAGCAGACCACTGGGGGAGAGGACAGATACGCAGTATTTT,CASRPLGERTDTQYF,NA,many,TRBJ2-3,TRBV7-9
TGTGCCAGCAGTTCCGTTGGGCGCACAGATACGCAGTATTTT,CASSSVGRTDTQYF,NA,many,TRBJ2-3,TRBV12-3/TRBV12-4
TGTGCCAGCAGCTTAGAACAGGGGGCGATCTACGAGCAGTACTTC,CASSLEQGAIYEQYF,TRBD1,medium-sized,TRBJ2-7,TRBV7-2
TGCGCCAGCAGCCAAGTGACGAGCTCCTACGAGCAGTACTTC,CASSQVTSSYEQYF,NA,NA,TRBJ2-7,TRBV4-3
TGTGCCAGCAGAGACAATAGACGGGACAGGGAGAACACTGAAGCTTTCTTT,CASRDNRRDRENTEAFF,TRBD1,NA,TRBJ1-1,TRBV5-4
TGCGCCAGCAGCCAAGACTCAGGACTAGCGGGAGTGCTCTTGGACACAGATACGCAGTATTTT,CASSQDSGLAGVLLDTDTQYF,TRBD2,few,TRBJ2-3,TRBV4-1
TGTGCCAGCAGTTTCGACAGGAGATTCAACTACGAGCAGTACTTC,CASSFDRRFNYEQYF,NA,many,TRBJ2-7,TRBV6-2/TRBV6-3
TGTGCCAGCAGCGTAGTGGGACTAGCGGGGGGGGGACCTTACAATGAGCAGTTCTTC,CASSVVGLAGGGPYNEQFF,TRBD2,many,TRBJ2-1,TRBV9
TGTGCCAGCAGCTTAGTAGGGCCCTCCTACGAGCAGTACTTC,CASSLVGPSYEQYF,NA,many,TRBJ2-7,TRBV7-9
TGTGCCAGCAGTTACTCTGGCAGGGGGCGAAGCACTGAAGCTTTCTTT,CASSYSGRGRSTEAFF,TRBD1,many,TRBJ1-1,TRBV6-5
TGCGCCAGCAGTGGGGACCGCTACGAGCAGTACTTC,CASSGDRYEQYF,NA,many,TRBJ2-7,TRBV10-2
TGTGCCAGCAGTTACATTTTTCAACAGGGGGCTTACGAGCAGTACTTC,CASSYIFQQGAYEQYF,TRBD1,many,TRBJ2-7,TRBV6-5
TGTGCCAGCAGTCCCCCTTTGGGGGACGGCGGGGAGCTGTTTTTT,CASSPPLGDGGELFF,NA,many,TRBJ2-2,TRBV28
TGTGCCAGCAGCTTCTTCGACAGTCACTCCTACGAGCAGTACTTC,CASSFFDSHSYEQYF,NA,many,TRBJ2-7,TRBV28
TGTGCCACCAGCAGATCCCAGGGGTTACGCACTGAAGCTTTCTTT,CATSRSQGLRTEAFF,NA,few,TRBJ1-1,TRBV15
TGCAGCGTTGGTAGGGTCCTAGGCTACGAGCAGTACTTC,CSVGRVLGYEQYF,NA,many,TRBJ2-7,TRBV29-1
TGCAGTGCTGAACGACTAGCGGACTACAATGAGCAGTTCTTC,CSAERLADYNEQFF,TRBD2,few,TRBJ2-1,TRBV20-1
TGTGCCAGCAGCTTGGTAGGTGGGAACACAGATACGCAGTATTTT,CASSLVGGNTDTQYF,NA,many,TRBJ2-3,TRBV5-6
TGTGCCAGCAGCCAAGATGGTGCAGGGGCGGCTTTCTTT,CASSQDGAGAAFF,NA,many,TRBJ1-1,TRBV14
TGTGCCAGCAGCTCAGATCGTGACAAGAATTCACCCCTCCACTTT,CASSSDRDKNSPLHF,NA,NA,TRBJ1-6,TRBV7-9
TGCAGTGCTAGAACTCGACTTAATGAAAAACTGTTTTTT,CSARTRLNEKLFF,NA,many,TRBJ1-4,TRBV20-1
TGTGCCAGCAGTTTAGCACCCCCAATGGAGTCCCGGCCCCAGCATTTT,CASSLAPPMESRPQHF,NA,few,TRBJ1-5,TRBV12-3/TRBV12-4
TGTGCCAGCAATAAAAAAGAGCCGGGACAGGGCTATTCACCCCTCCACTTT,CASNKKEPGQGYSPLHF,TRBD1,few,TRBJ1-6,TRBV27
TGTGCCAGCAGCCCCGCCGTAGGCGGTTCCTACGAGCAGTACTTC,CASSPAVGGSYEQYF,NA,many,TRBJ2-7,TRBV7-2
TGCAGTGCTAGAGATTGGTCCAACACCGGGGAGCTGTTTTTT,CSARDWSNTGELFF,NA,many,TRBJ2-2,TRBV20-1
TGCGCCAGCAGCCAGGGACTAGCGGTTCAAGAGACCCAGTACTTC,CASSQGLAVQETQYF,TRBD2,many,TRBJ2-5,TRBV5-1
TGTGCCAGCAGTGAATTTAGCGGGAGCACAGATACGCAGTATTTT,CASSEFSGSTDTQYF,TRBD2,few,TRBJ2-3,TRBV28
TGTGCCAGCATGGACAGCCAGAACACCGGGGAGCTGTTTTTT,CASMDSQNTGELFF,NA,NA,TRBJ2-2,TRBV19
TGTGCCAGCAGGGGACAGGGGAGGAACGAGCAGTACTTC,CASRGQGRNEQYF,TRBD1,many,TRBJ2-7,TRBV12-3/TRBV12-4
TGTGCCAGCAAACTACTAGCGGGAGGAGAGACCCAGTACTTC,CASKLLAGGETQYF,TRBD2,many,TRBJ2-5,TRBV27
TGCGCCAGCAGCTTGTTATCGGGACTAGCGACCTACGAGCAGTACTTC,CASSLLSGLATYEQYF,TRBD2,many,TRBJ2-7,TRBV5-1
TGTGCCAGCAGTGAAGCCAAGACAGGGGGATACAATGAGCAGTTCTTC,CASSEAKTGGYNEQFF,TRBD1,many,TRBJ2-1,TRBV6-1
TGTGCCAGCAGTCCTAACAGGAACGGCACTGAAGCTTTCTTT,CASSPNRNGTEAFF,NA,few,TRBJ1-1,TRBV7-3
TGCGCCAGCAGCTTGGTACCGGGTCCGGGGTTAAATGGCTACACCTTC,CASSLVPGPGLNGYTF,NA,few,TRBJ1-2,TRBV5-1
TGTGCCAGCAGCCCGTTCGGGGGGTTGGTAAGCTCTGGGGCCAACGTCCTGACTTTC,CASSPFGGLVSSGANVLTF,TRBD2,many,TRBJ2-6,TRBV28